The 24 T cell receptor beta chains in this list originate from one sample, sequenced in a study of shared clonotypes between healthy human individuals. Repertoires were generated with immunoSEQ multiplex PCR, while TCRdb's copy carries only in-frame clones and drops some. Of just over 2,000,000 clones listed, roughly 94% are singletons. Material for sequencing was naive CD4+ T cells sorted from blood. This sample's subset: CD45RA+ positively selected. All receptors come from a man younger than 30 in good health.

The chain links TRBV5-1 to TRBJ2-7, with D possibly TRBD1 on 5 matching bases. CDR1 is SGHRS, CDR2 YFSETQ, per germline. V lost 4 bases to trimming and J lost 4 bases, with 18 bases between them. CDR3 length: 15 amino acids. The CDR3 coding sequence is TGCGCCAGCAGCCTGCCCGGGCAGGGTATTTACGAGCAGTACTTC. This codes for CASSLPGQGIYEQYF.

About this clone: A much larger clone differs by one base, so this may be a read error. The CDR3 spells CAGSFRYEQYF. CDR3 DNA sequence: TGTGCCGGCAGCTTTAGGTACGAGCAGTACTTC. V and J are TRBV5-6 and TRBJ2-7; D is unresolved. CDR3 size: 11 residues. Germline loops: CDR1 SGHDT, CDR2 YYEEEE.

V usage is TRBV5-6 and J usage is TRBJ1-6; maybe TRBD1 (5 bases). The CDR3 spans 18 residues. V was cut by 2 bases and J by 2 bases, with 17 bases left in between. Germline-derived CDR1 and CDR2 are SGHDT and YYEEEE. The DNA of the CDR3 is TGTGCCAGCAGCTTTTCCCAGGGCGGGGGAACCTATAATTCACCCCTCCACTTT. Protein sequence: CASSFSQGGGTYNSPLHF.

The chain has TRBV5-1 and TRBJ2-3; 7 positions match TRBD2. The CDR3 is 13 amino acids. Unmatched junction bases numbered 6, after V lost 5 bases and J lost 6 bases. The germline CDR1 and CDR2 sequences are SGHRS and YFSETQ. The CDR3 loop is CASSPTSWDTQYF. The CDR3 DNA is TGCGCCAGCAGTCCGACTAGCTGGGATACGCAGTATTTT.

The chain uses TRBV5-6 and TRBJ1-6; TRBD1 might be the D (6 bases). The CDR3 length is 17 residues. Germline assignment: CDR1 SGHDT and CDR2 YYEEEE. Trimming stripped 5 bases from V and 7 bases from J, with 22 bases between. Here the CDR3 reads CASSSFQGQGTNSPLHF. The DNA for the CDR3 is TGTGCCAGCAGTTCGTTCCAGGGGCAAGGAACGAATTCACCCCTCCACTTT. The variable domain in full, completed from reference TRBV5-6 and TRBJ1-6, reads DAGVTQSPTHLIKTRGQQVTLRCSPKSGHDTVSWYQQALGQGPQFIFQYYEEEERQRGNFPDRFSGHQFPNYSSELNVNALLLGDSALYLCASSSFQGQGTNSPLHFGNGTRLTVT.

The genes are TRBV6-5 and TRBJ2-7; no clear D. The CDR3 extends over 14 amino acids. Germline V gene sequence: CDR1 MNHEY, CDR2 SVGAGI. V was shortened by 6 bases and J by 7 bases, with 19 bases between the two germline ends. CDR3 loop: CASSHPDLMGEQYF. DNA for the CDR3: TGTGCCAGCAGCCACCCGGACCTTATGGGGGAGCAGTACTTC.

The V call is TRBV19, the J call TRBJ1-5; D may be TRBD1 (5 bases). The CDR3 spans 15 residues. The V and J ends lost 3 bases and 3 bases respectively, with 12 bases between them. The germline V gene has CDR1 LNHDA and CDR2 SQIVND (reference sequence). CDR3 nucleotides: TGTGCCAGTAGTATTTCACAGGTCAACAATCAGCCCCAGCATTTT. Protein sequence: CASSISQVNNQPQHF.

This clone is a singleton in its sample. The chain links TRBV2 to TRBJ2-3; 7 nucleotides agree with TRBD2. This CDR3 contains 17 residues. Trimming removed 3 bases from V and 1 base from J; junction bases left unmatched: 10. CDR1 and CDR2 (germline): SNHLY, FYNNEI. The CDR3, as DNA: TGTGCCAGCAGTGATCGGGTTGGCGGGAGCCGCACAGATACGCAGTATTTT. Protein sequence: CASSDRVGGSRTDTQYF.

This clone occurred a few times. The V and J genes are TRBV20-1 and TRBJ2-2; D is unresolved. V was clipped by 6 bases and J by 6 bases, with 8 bases between them. The length of the CDR3 is 11 residues. Germline V CDR1 and CDR2: DFQATT, SNEGSKA (reference sequence). The CDR3 nucleotides read TGCAGTGCCGTAGGCCCCGGGGAGCTGTTTTTT. Translation: CSAVGPGELFF.

J is TRBJ2-1 and V is TRBV29-1, with 7 bases that match TRBD2. Unmatched junction bases numbered 5, after V lost 6 bases and J lost 0 bases. Per germline, CDR1 SQVTM and CDR2 ANQGSEA. There are 14 residues in the CDR3. CDR3 sequence (DNA): TGCAGCGTACCTCGGGGGGTCTCCTACAATGAGCAGTTCTTC. Residues: CSVPRGVSYNEQFF.

The chain links TRBV5-6 to TRBJ2-5; D might be TRBD1 (6 bases). Trimming removed 4 bases from V and 5 bases from J, with 15 bases in between. Germline V gives CDR1 SGHDT, CDR2 YYEEEE. The CDR3 sequence is 14 residues long. DNA of the CDR3: TGTGCCAGCAGCCTCTTCCGGGACACCGAGACCCAGTACTTC. Translating gives CASSLFRDTETQYF.

V usage is TRBV10-2 and J usage is TRBJ2-3; no clear D. V dropped 5 bases and J dropped 2 bases, with 11 bases sitting between them. The CDR3 runs 14 residues. Germline lookup yields CDR1 WSHSY and CDR2 SAAADI. In DNA, the CDR3 is TGCGCCAGCAGTCTTCAACCGCTCACAGATACGCAGTATTTT. Translating it yields CASSLQPLTDTQYF.

This chain links TRBV15 with TRBJ1-1, with D tentatively TRBD1 (5 bases). From germline, CDR1 is LNHNV and CDR2 YYDKDF (reference sequence). The V end was cut by 0 bases, the J end by 6 bases, with 20 bases between. The length of the CDR3 is 17 residues. CDR3 DNA sequence: TGTGCCACCAGCAGAGATGGAGGGGTGGAGGTGTATCCTGAAGCTTTCTTT. Its translation: CATSRDGGVEVYPEAFF.

The V and J genes are TRBV7-9 and TRBJ2-1; D is unresolved. The CDR3 has 14 amino acids. Deletions cut 5 bases from V and 2 bases from J, with 10 bases between. CDR1 and CDR2 from the germline V gene are SEHNR and FQNEAQ (reference sequence). The CDR3 DNA reads TGTGCCAGCAGCCCCACCTTCCCCTACAATGAGCAGTTCTTC. It specifies CASSPTFPYNEQFF.

This clone was detected once. This chain joins TRBV5-1 and TRBJ2-2, with D perhaps TRBD2 (6 bases). Per germline, CDR1 SGHRS and CDR2 YFSETQ. The CDR3 contains 15 residues. V lost 7 bases, J lost 7 bases, and 20 bases lay in between. The CDR3 sequence: CASGRAPLGGGELFF. CDR3 bases: TGCGCCAGCGGCCGGGCCCCCCTGGGAGGCGGGGAGCTGTTTTTT.

The V gene is TRBV10-3, the J gene TRBJ2-5, with 10 bases that match TRBD2. J lost 4 bases, V lost 8 bases, and 4 bases had no gene match. The CDR3 is 13 amino acids. CDR1 and CDR2 from the germline V gene are ENHRY and SYGVKD. CDR3 in amino acids: CAIAIAGGETQYF. The CDR3 DNA sequence: TGTGCCATCGCGATAGCGGGAGGAGAGACCCAGTACTTC.

The chain employs TRBV7-8 and TRBJ1-1; tentatively, D is TRBD1 (5 bases). Per the germline V gene, CDR1 is SGHVS and CDR2 is FQNEAQ. CDR3 length: 16 residues. V was trimmed by 1 base and J by 3 bases, leaving 15 bases between them. CDR3 residues: CASSLERYKGDTEAFF. For the CDR3, the DNA is TGTGCCAGCAGCTTAGAACGTTACAAAGGGGACACTGAAGCTTTCTTT.

The gene calls are TRBV6-6 and TRBJ2-7; 7 bases are a match to TRBD1. The CDR3 runs 14 residues. After removal of 7 bases from V and 3 bases from J, the junction contained 9 bases not matched to a gene. Germline V lookup: CDR1 MNHNY, CDR2 SVGAGI (reference sequence). The CDR3 region is CASTTMDRRYEQYF. In DNA form, the CDR3 reads TGTGCCAGCACTACCATGGACAGGCGCTACGAGCAGTACTTC.

The V gene is TRBV30, the J gene TRBJ1-1; D is perhaps TRBD1 (6 bases). This CDR3 is built from 13 residues. Germline CDR1 GTSNPN, CDR2 SVGIG (reference sequence). V was cut by 3 bases and J by 5 bases, with 13 bases left in between. The CDR3 DNA follows: TGTGCCTGGAGCGGCCTAGGGGGTACTGAAGCTTTCTTT. Translation gives CAWSGLGGTEAFF.

The CDR3 region has the DNA TGTGCCAGCAGCTTAGGTGGTCGGGACAGGAACTCCTACGAGCAGTACTTC. Amino acid sequence: CASSLGGRDRNSYEQYF. V usage is TRBV7-9 and J usage is TRBJ2-7, with TRBD1 identical over 8 bases. Trimming removed 1 base from V and 0 bases from J; junction bases left unmatched: 8. This CDR3 has 17 residues. CDR1 and CDR2 (germline): SEHNR, FQNEAQ (reference sequence).

The genes are TRBV5-1 and TRBJ2-3, with D tentatively TRBD1 (7 bases). Germline V lookup: CDR1 SGHRS, CDR2 YFSETQ. Trimming left V 6 bases short and J 3 bases short, with 17 bases between. The CDR3 runs 15 residues. In DNA, the CDR3 is TGCGCCAGCACCCTGGAGGGGGCGAGGACAGATACGCAGTATTTT. As protein: CASTLEGARTDTQYF.

V usage is TRBV5-4 and J usage is TRBJ2-1, with TRBD2 matching 10 bases. J lost 3 bases, V lost 5 bases, and 14 bases had no gene match. CDR1 and CDR2 from the germline V gene are SGHNT and YYREEE (reference sequence). This CDR3 region has 18 residues. Here the CDR3 DNA reads TGTGCCAGCAGGGGCGGAGCGGGAGGGAGTGCAATCTACAATGAGCAGTTCTTC. This sequence encodes CASRGGAGGSAIYNEQFF.

The chain couples TRBV4-2 to TRBJ2-5, with a possible D match to TRBD2 (5 bases). V was cut by 0 bases and J by 5 bases, with 16 bases left in between. The CDR3 length is 16 residues. Germline CDR1 is LGHNA and CDR2 is YNFKEQ. The CDR3 sequence: CASSQDWAVGSETQYF. In DNA form, the CDR3 reads TGTGCCAGCAGCCAAGATTGGGCAGTAGGGAGCGAGACCCAGTACTTC.

The J gene is TRBJ1-2, the V gene TRBV5-1; D is possibly TRBD1 (5 bases). The CDR3 covers 14 residues. Between the trimmed V and J ends, which lost 0 bases and 6 bases, there was a span of 12 bases. Germline V gene lookup returns CDR1 SGHRS and CDR2 YFSETQ. The CDR3 sequence is CASSLVGAENGYTF. CDR3 bases: TGCGCCAGCAGCTTGGTTGGGGCGGAGAATGGCTACACCTTC.